The 4 T cell receptor beta chains reported below all come from one sample, sequenced in a study of identical twins. TCRdb redid the calling of the 5' RACE reads with MiXCR, one entry per CDR3 protein. The data hold 1.5 million or so distinct CDR3 sequences, with less than 40% observed a single time. Sequencing used cord blood. The origin of the receptors is a newborn girl in good health.

V usage is TRBV4-2 and J usage is TRBJ1-1; no clear D gene. CDR3 size: 16 residues. Trimming shortened V by 2 bases and J by 1 base, and 14 bases separated the two germline ends. CDR1 and CDR2 from the germline V gene are LGHNA and YNFKEQ. CDR3 amino acids: CASSQRTGIRNTEAFF. The CDR3 nucleotides read TGTGCCAGCAGCCAAAGGACGGGGATCCGGAACACTGAAGCTTTCTTT.

A few counts support this clonotype. The chain couples TRBV12-3 or TRBV12-4 to TRBJ1-6; D ambiguous. V lost 0 bases, J lost 2 bases, and 5 bases lay in between. This CDR3 has 15 residues. CDR3 DNA sequence: TGTGCCAGCAGTTTAGCCGCCACCTATAATTCACCCCTCCACTTT. This sequence encodes CASSLAATYNSPLHF.

In its sample, this clonotype was seen a few times. The chain uses TRBV20-1 and TRBJ2-7; perhaps D is TRBD1 or TRBD2 (5 bases each). Trimming shortened V by 4 bases and J by 7 bases, and 20 bases separated the two germline ends. The CDR3 has 14 amino acids. Germline CDR1 is DFQATT and CDR2 is SNEGSKA (reference sequence). This chain's CDR3 is CSAIAGSTYNEQYF. For the CDR3, the DNA is TGCAGTGCTATCGCAGGGAGTACCTACAATGAGCAGTACTTC.

The table lists this clonotype with a few counts. J is TRBJ2-1 and V is TRBV4-1; 8 bases fit TRBD1. CDR3 size: 16 residues. The V and J ends lost 1 base and 5 bases, in that order; junction bases with no gene match: 7. The V gene's germline CDR1 is MGHRA and CDR2 YSYEKL. The CDR3 loop is CASSQARQGAHNEQFF. The CDR3 DNA is TGCGCCAGCAGCCAAGCAAGGCAGGGGGCACACAATGAGCAGTTCTTC.